This T cell receptor (beta chain) was captured in a study of T-cell memory formation after mild COVID-19. In the study overall: TCR clusters largely stayed donor specific.

TCRdb reprocessed the 5' RACE reads via MiXCR and lists one record per CDR3 protein. The data show roughly 350,000 distinct CDR3 sequences, 25% to 30% seen once. CDR3 length equals 14 residues. Per germline, CDR1 SGHTA and CDR2 FQGTGA. The V end lost 2 bases, the J end lost 5 bases, and 11 bases lay between the germline ends. To note about this clonotype: Its antigen is currently unknown.

Findings and limits, study-wide: Day 15 to 85 contracting clones showed balanced CD4/CD8; day 15 to 37 expanders favored CD4+. Detection of some responders pre-infection suggested pre-existing cross-reactive memory T cells participated. Contracting CD4+ clones were located mainly in CM and EM, and CD8+ clones in EMRA.

This rearrangement joins TRBV7-3 to TRBJ2-3; D is uncertain. This TCR was recovered from an adult woman who had mild COVID-19 (a few samples of this study predate the infection). Cell type and time point are not known. The material sequenced was PBMCs or a T cell subset sorted from them (not recorded which). The CDR3 reads CASSLYPGKDTQYF. For the CDR3, the DNA is TGTGCCAGCAGCTTATACCCCGGAAAAGATACGCAGTATTTT.